This T cell receptor (beta chain) is drawn from a study of breast tumors, draining lymph nodes, adjacent tissues. Study conclusions and caveats: Tumor repertoires ranked between lymph nodes and nontumor tissue in diversity, with V and J gene preferences. That most tumor T cells come from lymph nodes remained unproven. The data were judged consistent with most tumor T cells coming from lymph node and expanding in tumor. Luminal-like breast cancer showed significantly greater tumor-nontumor repertoire similarity than basal-like breast cancer did.

V lost 4 bases and J lost 0, with 10 bases in between. CDR3 length: 15 residues. Germline CDR1 is LNHNV and CDR2 is YYDKDF (reference sequence). This clonotype occurred many times. Antigen: not known. Axillary draining lymph nodes of breast cancer patients supplied the node samples. One entry per CDR3 protein results from TCRdb running MiXCR on the multiplex PCR reads. The data show roughly 110,000 distinct CDR3 sequences, with about 29% seen just once and about 6% held by the top ten. This TCR was sampled from a female donor with breast cancer. Some clones in this sample may be carry-over from other donors' samples. The chain links TRBV15 to TRBJ2-1; D is undetermined. Sequenced material: axillary lymph node tissue. In DNA, the CDR3 is TGTGCCACCAGCATCCCCCCGAGCTCCTACAATGAGCAGTTCTTC. This translates into CATSIPPSSYNEQFF. The variable domain in full, with the rest retrieved from reference TRBV15 and TRBJ2-1, is DAMVIQNPRYQVTQFGKPVTLSCSQTLNHNVMYWYQQKSSQAPKLLFHYYDKDFNNEADTPDNFQSRRPNTSFCFLDIRSPGLGDTAMYLCATSIPPSSYNEQFFGPGTRLTVL.